Presented here are 26 T cell receptor beta chains from one specimen sequenced in a study of blood T cell repertoires in COVID-19. Only in-frame clones appear in the TCRdb table, and some are missing; sequencing was by immunoSEQ multiplex PCR. The table has about 63,000 clones, around three quarters seen once; the top ten hold roughly a third. The sample consisted of peripheral blood. All receptors derive from a human donor in a cohort sampled during active COVID-19.

The chain has TRBV9 and TRBJ2-5; D possibly corresponds to TRBD1 (6 bases). There are 13 residues in the CDR3. Germline CDR1 is SGDLS and CDR2 is YYNGEE. Trimming took 4 bases from V and 1 from J, leaving 8 bases between them. CDR3 DNA: TGTGCCAGCAGCCAGGGGTTCCAAGAGACCCAGTACTTC. Its protein is CASSQGFQETQYF.

The rearrangement links TRBV11-2 to TRBJ2-2, with 10 positions matching TRBD2. V trimming: 4 bases; J trimming: 5 bases; junction bases outside the gene matches: 7. The CDR3 sequence is 16 residues long. The germline CDR1 and CDR2 sequences are SGHAT and FQNNGV. The CDR3: CASSSGLAVLTGELFF. DNA for the CDR3: TGTGCCAGCAGCTCAGGACTAGCGGTATTAACCGGGGAGCTGTTTTTT.

The table lists this clone with a count of one. The gene calls are TRBV19 and TRBJ2-7; TRBD1 matches 10 bases. CDR1 and CDR2 (germline): LNHDA, SQIVND (reference sequence). The CDR3 consists of 13 residues. The V segment lost 8 bases and the J segment 4 bases; nucleotides outside the gene matches: 5. For the CDR3, the DNA is TGTGCCAGTGGCCGGGACAGGGGATACGAGCAGTACTTC. Protein product: CASGRDRGYEQYF.

This chain uses TRBV10-3 with TRBJ1-1, with TRBD1 identical over 7 bases. The J segment lost 0 bases and the V segment lost 2 bases, leaving 3 bases of the junction unmatched. Germline CDR1 and CDR2: ENHRY and SYGVKD. The CDR3 spans 15 residues. CDR3 sequence reads: CAISEKQGMNTEAFF. DNA of the CDR3: TGTGCCATCAGTGAGAAACAGGGGATGAACACTGAAGCTTTCTTT.

This chain links TRBV27 with TRBJ2-1; TRBD2 matches 9 bases. With V trimmed by 5 bases and J by 8 bases, 7 bases remained unmatched. CDR1 and CDR2 (germline): MNHEY, SMNVEV (reference sequence). The CDR3 sequence is 14 residues long. The CDR3 sequence is CASSIAGGRDEQFF. CDR3 DNA: TGTGCCAGCAGTATCGCGGGAGGGCGGGATGAGCAGTTCTTC.

The rearrangement links TRBV5-1 to TRBJ1-4; 8 bases map to TRBD1. Per germline, CDR1 SGHRS and CDR2 YFSETQ. The junction had 9 bases not matched to a gene; V was cut back by 4 bases and J by 4 bases. The CDR3 contains 16 residues. The CDR3, as DNA: TGCGCCAGCAGCCCCTCCGACAGGGGTCGTAATGAAAAACTGTTTTTT. It encodes CASSPSDRGRNEKLFF.

The gene calls are TRBV6-5 and TRBJ1-2, with D perhaps matching TRBD1 (6 bases). V lost 8 bases and J lost 7, with 17 bases in between. Germline CDR1 MNHEY, CDR2 SVGAGI. The CDR3 runs 13 residues. The CDR3 coding sequence is TGTGCCAGCGGTCCCCGGGGGGCGTTTGGCTACACCTTC. Translating gives CASGPRGAFGYTF.

This chain joins TRBV18 and TRBJ2-2; D possibly corresponds to TRBD2 (5 bases). The CDR3 has 14 residues. V shed 3 bases and J shed 4 bases, with 9 bases lying between them. CDR1 is KGHSH and CDR2 is LQKENI in the germline V gene. CDR3 DNA sequence: TGTGCCAGCTCACCTGACTATCGCACCGGGGAGCTGTTTTTT. It codes for CASSPDYRTGELFF.

The sample holds one count of this clone. V usage is TRBV30 and J usage is TRBJ1-5; TRBD1 matches at 9 bases. V shed 5 bases and J 4 bases; nucleotides not matched to a gene: 6. Germline V gives CDR1 GTSNPN, CDR2 SVGIG (reference sequence). The CDR3 is 14 residues long. The CDR3 sequence: CAWGQGFGNQPQHF. The CDR3 region has the DNA TGTGCCTGGGGACAGGGGTTTGGTAATCAGCCCCAGCATTTT.

The CDR3 sequence: CASNPMPGSPLHF. CDR3 in DNA: TGTGCCAGCAATCCAATGCCCGGTTCACCCCTCCACTTT. The V gene is TRBV6-4, the J gene TRBJ1-6; D is unclear. CDR1 and CDR2 (germline): MRHNA, SNTAGT. This CDR3 has 13 residues. The ends were cut back, 7 bases at V and 9 bases at J, with 13 bases in the middle.

This clone has a handful of counts. This chain joins TRBV11-1 and TRBJ2-7; 8 bases align to TRBD2. J was trimmed by 1 base and V by 2 bases; bases with no gene match: 1. Germline-derived CDR1 and CDR2 are SGHAT and FQDESV (reference sequence). CDR3 length equals 14 residues. In DNA form, the CDR3 reads TGTGCCAGCAGCTTACAGCGGGAGTCCTACGAGCAGTACTTC. Protein sequence: CASSLQRESYEQYF.

Here the CDR3 DNA reads TGTGCCAGCAGTTTTCGACAGGGGTATGGCGGCTACACCTTC. Its translation is CASSFRQGYGGYTF. This sequence joins TRBV27 and TRBJ1-2, with 8 bases fitting TRBD1. The ends lost 3 bases at V and 8 bases at J; junction bases unmatched: 8. The CDR3 spans 14 residues. Germline values: CDR1 MNHEY, CDR2 SMNVEV (reference sequence).

The CDR3 reads CASSRDSGRSIQYF. The DNA of the CDR3 is TGTGCCAGCTCGCGGGATAGCGGTCGTTCCATTCAGTACTTC. This sequence joins TRBV18 and TRBJ2-4; D is perhaps TRBD2 (6 bases). The CDR3 totals 14 residues. V was pared by 6 bases and J by 9 bases, with 18 bases between. CDR1 and CDR2 (germline): KGHSH, LQKENI.

The rearrangement joins TRBV6-2 or TRBV6-3 to TRBJ2-1, with 7 bases lining up with TRBD1. Germline V lookup: CDR1 MNHEY, CDR2 SVGEGT. The CDR3 has 14 residues. Germline trimming cut 5 bases from V and 8 bases from J; bases unmatched to any gene: 9. The CDR3 DNA reads TGTGCCAGCAGTACCACGAGGGGGCTGGATGAGCAGTTCTTC. Its protein product is CASSTTRGLDEQFF.

This chain uses TRBV28 with TRBJ1-1; D perhaps matches TRBD1 (5 bases). CDR3 size: 15 residues. V was shortened by 5 bases and J by 6 bases, with 19 bases between the two germline ends. The germline V gene has CDR1 MDHEN and CDR2 SYDVKM. The CDR3 nucleotides read TGTGCCAGCAGTCAACCGGGACTTAGAGGAGCTGAAGCTTTCTTT. This translates into CASSQPGLRGAEAFF. Full variable domain (missing parts from reference TRBV28 and TRBJ1-1): DVKVTQSSRYLVKRTGEKVFLECVQDMDHENMFWYRQDPGLGLRLIYFSYDVKMKEKGDIPEGYSVSREKKERFSLILESASTNQTSMYLCASSQPGLRGAEAFFGQGTRLTVV.

The V and J genes are TRBV6-5 and TRBJ1-1; the D is unclear. V lost 5 bases and J 7 bases, leaving 14 bases between the germline ends. There are 13 residues in the CDR3. CDR1 is MNHEY, CDR2 SVGAGI, per germline. This chain's CDR3 is CASSPVQVGEAFF. The CDR3 bases are TGTGCCAGCAGTCCTGTGCAGGTCGGTGAAGCTTTCTTT.

This clone was seen a handful of times. V gene TRBV5-1 combines with J gene TRBJ2-2; 13 positions agree with TRBD2. Germline assignment: CDR1 SGHRS and CDR2 YFSETQ. Trimming at V came to 4 bases and at J to 6 bases, leaving 9 bases not matched to a gene. There are 17 residues in the CDR3. The CDR3 loop reads CASSPGLAGAAAGELFF. The CDR3 DNA reads as TGCGCCAGCAGCCCTGGACTAGCGGGAGCCGCGGCCGGGGAGCTGTTTTTT.

The chain combines TRBV5-1 with TRBJ2-6; D is perhaps TRBD1 (5 bases). There are 17 residues in the CDR3. Trimming took off 0 bases at V and 1 base at J, with 11 bases between the two ends. Germline V CDR1 and CDR2: SGHRS, YFSETQ. CDR3 protein: CASSLAPSGSGANVLTF. The DNA for the CDR3 is TGCGCCAGCAGCTTGGCCCCCTCAGGGTCTGGGGCCAACGTCCTGACTTTC.

This clone was counted only a few times. The genes are TRBV3-1 (or the pseudogene TRBV3-2) and TRBJ2-7, with TRBD2 identical over 10 bases. The CDR3 is made up of 13 amino acids. The junction had 5 bases not matched to a gene; V was cut back by 9 bases and J by 3 bases. Germline values: CDR1 LGHDT, CDR2 YNNKEL (reference sequence). CDR3 in amino acids: CASHLAGDYEQYF. For the CDR3, the DNA is TGTGCCAGTCACCTAGCGGGGGACTACGAGCAGTACTTC.

The CDR3 spells CSGRTGTSGRGEQFF. CDR3 bases: TGCAGCGGAAGAACCGGGACTAGCGGGAGGGGTGAGCAGTTCTTC. This sequence joins TRBV29-1 and TRBJ2-1; the match to TRBD2 covers 16 bases. The germline V gene encodes CDR1 SQVTM and CDR2 ANQGSEA. The CDR3 contains 15 residues. V lost 7 bases and J lost 9; bases outside the gene matches: 9.

The J gene is TRBJ2-7, the V gene TRBV3-1 (or the pseudogene TRBV3-2); 12 positions match TRBD1. J lost 5 bases, V lost 3 bases, and 8 bases had no gene match. Germline V gives CDR1 LGHDT, CDR2 YNNKEL (reference sequence). This CDR3 is built from 16 residues. The CDR3 region is CASSHDTGTGGNEQYF. The CDR3 bases are TGTGCCAGCAGCCACGATACCGGGACAGGGGGCAACGAGCAGTACTTC.

The chain combines TRBV10-2 with TRBJ2-1, with 11 bases matching TRBD2. Trimming took 4 bases from V and 8 from J; bases not matched to a gene: 1. The CDR3 length is 13 residues. Germline V gene data show CDR1 as WSHSY and CDR2 as SAAADI. CDR3 sequence reads: CASSVSGRDEQFF. The CDR3 DNA follows: TGCGCCAGCAGTGTTAGCGGGAGGGATGAGCAGTTCTTC.

This clone was detected ten times or more. V usage is TRBV4-1 and J usage is TRBJ1-1, with 7 bases lining up with TRBD1. This CDR3 comprises 15 residues. V shed 3 bases, J shed 7 bases, and the junction held 11 bases outside the gene matches. CDR1 MGHRA and CDR2 YSYEKL come from the germline V gene. The CDR3 DNA reads as TGCGCCAGCAGCCACGTACAGGGGTCCCTTATTGAAGCTTTCTTT. It yields the protein CASSHVQGSLIEAFF.

The CDR3 spells CASSLERGVVGNTIYF. DNA of the CDR3: TGTGCCAGCAGCTTAGAGCGGGGAGTGGTGGGAAACACCATATATTTT. V is TRBV7-9 and J is TRBJ1-3; D ambiguous. The CDR3 is 16 residues long. Looked up from germline, CDR1 is SEHNR and CDR2 is FQNEAQ (reference sequence). V dropped 1 base and J dropped 4 bases, with 14 bases sitting between them. Combining the CDR3 with reference TRBV7-9 and TRBJ1-3 gives the whole variable domain DTGVSQNPRHKITKRGQNVTFRCDPISEHNRLYWYRQTLGQGPEFLTYFQNEAQLEKSRLLSDRFSAERPKGSFSTLEIQRTEQGDSAMYLCASSLERGVVGNTIYFGEGSWLTVV.

The chain joins TRBV24-1 to TRBJ2-5; 7 bases agree with TRBD1. V trimming: 4 bases; J trimming: 5 bases; junction bases outside the gene matches: 12. Germline values: CDR1 KGHDR, CDR2 SFDVKD. CDR3 length equals 16 residues. The CDR3 region is CATSDRDRVRRETQYF. The DNA of the CDR3 is TGTGCCACCAGTGACCGAGACAGGGTACGACGGGAGACCCAGTACTTC.

This clone has more than one count but fewer than ten. A junction boundary mismatches the germline segment, possibly from a read error. This chain joins TRBV5-1 and TRBJ1-6, with D unresolved. CDR3 size: 12 residues. Germline-derived CDR1 and CDR2 are SGHRS and YFSETQ. This CDR3 reads CASSPGGYLWYF. CDR3 DNA sequence: TGCGCCAGCAGCCCGGGAGGATACTTATGGTACTTT.